This TCR beta chain is drawn from a study of response to subunit inactivated influenza vaccine. TCRdb reprocessed the RT-PCR reads with MiXCR, giving one entry per CDR3 protein. Altogether 500,000 to 600,000 distinct CDR3 sequences are present, 13% being singletons, with the ten largest covering around 13%. This clonotype was picked up a small number of times. Its specificity is not known. Study-wide findings and caveats: After each seasonal influenza vaccination, few new T cells are recruited, the authors suggested.

The receptor comes from a man between 50 and 59 years old who received an inactivated influenza vaccine. The starting material was PBMCs from blood, obtained roughly 45 days after vaccination.

The CDR3 protein is CSVDRVVSNYGYTF. The CDR3 DNA follows: TGCAGCGTTGACAGGGTCGTCTCTAACTATGGCTACACCTTC. The V gene is TRBV29-1, the J gene TRBJ1-2; a weak D match, TRBD1 (5 bases). Germline CDR1 reads SQVTM; CDR2 reads ANQGSEA. The CDR3 sequence is 14 residues long. The V and J ends lost 3 bases and 0 bases respectively, with 11 bases between them.